This is a list of T cell receptor beta chains from one sample in a study. Each CDR3 protein gets one entry after TCRdb re-called the 5' RACE reads with MiXCR. The table shows tens of thousands of distinct CDR3 sequences, with roughly 23% occurring only once. Specimen: memory CD4+ T cells sorted from a lymph node. These receptor sequences come from a female donor with breast cancer. Both conserved end residues are part of each CDR3. Fields, in order: clone size, V gene, J gene, D gene, CDR3 length, CDR3 protein, CDR3 DNA. A D gene is named only where the DNA matches it firmly. Some rows mark clone size as missing; the rest say once, few, many or name a class of expanded clone.

.	TRBV5-1	TRBJ1-6	.	15	CASSPDIPSNSPLHF	TGCGCCAGCAGCCCGGACATACCCTCCAATTCACCCCTCCACTTT
.	TRBV29-1	TRBJ1-1	.	11	CSGHLNTEAFF	TGCAGCGGACATCTGAACACTGAAGCTTTCTTT
.	TRBV5-1	TRBJ2-1	.	14	CASSLAQRGNEQFF	TGCGCCAGCAGCTTGGCCCAAAGGGGGAATGAGCAGTTCTTC
many	TRBV5-1	TRBJ1-1	.	15	CASSLLARDNTEAFF	TGCGCCAGCAGCTTATTGGCCAGAGACAACACTGAAGCTTTCTTT
.	TRBV19	TRBJ1-5	.	15	CASSLNGYSNQPQHF	TGTGCCAGTAGTCTGAACGGTTATAGCAATCAGCCCCAGCATTTT
few	TRBV12-3/TRBV12-4	TRBJ2-3	.	12	CASSPHTDTQYF	TGTGCCAGCAGCCCCCACACAGATACGCAGTATTTT
many	TRBV7-2	TRBJ2-1	.	12	CASSSQYNEQFF	TGTGCCAGCAGCTCTCAATACAATGAGCAGTTCTTC
.	TRBV5-4	TRBJ1-3	.	17	CASSLGGAGLGGNTIYF	TGTGCCAGCAGTCTCGGAGGGGCCGGCTTAGGAGGAAACACCATATATTTT
few	TRBV12-3/TRBV12-4	TRBJ1-3	.	16	CASSPFRRDSGNTIYF	TGTGCCAGCAGTCCTTTCCGACGGGACTCTGGAAACACCATATATTTT
.	TRBV5-4	TRBJ2-1	.	14	CASSPQGASGPAIF	TGTGCCAGCAGCCCTCAGGGGGCTAGCGGCCCTGCGATCTTC
many	TRBV4-2	TRBJ1-2	TRBD1	15	CASSQTGQGRRGYTF	TGTGCCAGCAGCCAGACAGGACAGGGCCGACGAGGCTACACCTTC
many	TRBV29-1	TRBJ2-7	.	12	CSARTDSYEQYF	TGCAGCGCAAGGACGGATTCCTACGAGCAGTACTTC
few	TRBV6-1	TRBJ2-1	.	15	CASSEDGAPYNEQFF	TGTGCCAGCAGTGAGGATGGGGCGCCTTACAATGAGCAGTTCTTC
.	TRBV5-1	TRBJ1-3	.	14	CASSPTMGGNTIYF	TGCGCCAGCAGCCCGACGATGGGTGGAAACACCATATATTTT
.	TRBV7-6	TRBJ2-3	TRBD1	14	CASSLARGPDTQYF	TGTGCCAGCAGCTTAGCGAGGGGGCCAGATACGCAGTATTTT
few	TRBV7-3	TRBJ2-5	.	14	CASSPQGGRETQYF	TGTGCCAGCAGCCCGCAGGGAGGACGGGAGACCCAGTACTTC
many	TRBV7-9	TRBJ2-7	TRBD2	14	CASSSRPSGGEQYF	TGTGCCAGCAGCTCGCGGCCGAGCGGGGGCGAGCAGTACTTC
.	TRBV28	TRBJ1-6	.	14	CASSLSRENSPLHF	TGTGCCAGCAGTTTATCAAGGGAAAATTCACCCCTCCACTTT
few	TRBV13	TRBJ2-7	TRBD1	17	CTSSSDAGQASSYEQYF	TGTACCAGCAGCTCGGATGCGGGACAGGCGAGCTCCTACGAGCAGTACTTC
once	TRBV7-6	TRBJ2-1	.	14	CASSLLASSAEQFF	TGTGCCAGCAGCTTATTGGCTAGTAGTGCTGAGCAGTTCTTC
.	TRBV6-1	TRBJ1-2	.	13	CASSEASVRLYTF	TGTGCCAGCAGTGAAGCGTCCGTCCGTCTCTACACCTTC
few	TRBV12-3/TRBV12-4	TRBJ2-5	.	14	CASAGQGLFETQYF	TGTGCCAGCGCCGGGCAGGGGTTATTCGAGACCCAGTACTTC
few	TRBV12-3/TRBV12-4	TRBJ2-1	TRBD2	14	CASRGTSDRNEQFF	TGTGCCAGCAGGGGGACTAGCGATCGGAATGAGCAGTTCTTC
.	TRBV7-2	TRBJ2-7	TRBD1	13	CASSSDRGNRQYF	TGTGCCAGCAGCTCCGACAGGGGAAACCGACAGTACTTC
.	TRBV2	TRBJ2-1	TRBD2	11	CASRAGGEQFF	TGTGCCAGCAGAGCGGGAGGTGAGCAGTTCTTC
.	TRBV5-1	TRBJ2-6	.	13	CASSPGGANVLTF	TGCGCCAGCAGTCCCGGGGGGGCCAACGTCCTGACTTTC
many	TRBV28	TRBJ2-7	.	12	CASQDGLREQYF	TGTGCCAGCCAAGATGGACTGAGAGAGCAGTACTTC
few	TRBV11-1	TRBJ2-5	.	13	CASSSQIQETQYF	TGTGCCAGCAGCTCACAGATCCAAGAGACCCAGTACTTC
.	TRBV6-6	TRBJ2-5	.	14	CASSGKEYQETQYF	TGTGCCAGCAGTGGGAAGGAGTACCAAGAGACCCAGTACTTC
many	TRBV20-1	TRBJ1-2	.	11	CSATLSYGYTF	TGCAGTGCAACTCTCAGCTATGGCTACACCTTC
few	TRBV20-1	TRBJ2-3	.	12	CSASGRTDTQYF	TGCAGTGCTAGCGGGAGAACAGATACGCAGTATTTT
.	TRBV12-3/TRBV12-4	TRBJ2-1	.	13	CASSFQGLNEQFF	TGTGCCAGCAGTTTTCAGGGGTTGAATGAGCAGTTCTTC
few	TRBV6-1	TRBJ2-1	.	13	CASSDGTLRGKFF	TGTGCCAGCAGTGATGGGACACTCAGAGGGAAGTTCTTC
many	TRBV6-5	TRBJ1-2	.	12	CASSLGGYGYTF	TGTGCCAGCAGTTTAGGGGGTTATGGCTACACCTTC
few	TRBV7-3	TRBJ2-6	TRBD2	18	CASSLRASGLSGANVLTF	TGTGCCAGCAGCTTAAGGGCTAGCGGGCTCTCTGGGGCCAACGTCCTGACTTTC
.	TRBV3-1	TRBJ2-1	.	12	CASRRGGNEQFF	TGTGCCAGCAGGCGGGGAGGCAATGAGCAGTTCTTC
.	TRBV24-1	TRBJ2-2	.	18	CATSDYKGGFSNTGELFF	TGTGCCACCAGTGATTATAAAGGCGGGTTCTCGAACACCGGGGAGCTGTTTTTT
few	TRBV5-4	TRBJ2-5	TRBD1	14	CASSRTGERETQYF	TGTGCCAGCAGCCGGACAGGGGAGAGGGAGACCCAGTACTTC
.	TRBV7-2	TRBJ2-2	TRBD2	16	CASSPLAGESTGELFF	TGTGCCAGCAGCCCACTAGCGGGAGAAAGTACCGGGGAGCTGTTTTTT
medium-sized	TRBV29-1	TRBJ2-5	TRBD1	14	CSVDGAGGTETQYF	TGCAGCGTTGATGGGGCAGGGGGCACGGAGACCCAGTACTTC
.	TRBV20-1	TRBJ2-3	TRBD2	16	CSARTWTSGGSDTQYF	TGCAGTGCTAGGACTTGGACTAGCGGGGGAAGTGATACGCAGTATTTT
many	TRBV7-9	TRBJ2-1	.	15	CASSPPGRSYNEQFF	TGTGCCAGCAGCCCCCCAGGAAGGTCCTACAATGAGCAGTTCTTC